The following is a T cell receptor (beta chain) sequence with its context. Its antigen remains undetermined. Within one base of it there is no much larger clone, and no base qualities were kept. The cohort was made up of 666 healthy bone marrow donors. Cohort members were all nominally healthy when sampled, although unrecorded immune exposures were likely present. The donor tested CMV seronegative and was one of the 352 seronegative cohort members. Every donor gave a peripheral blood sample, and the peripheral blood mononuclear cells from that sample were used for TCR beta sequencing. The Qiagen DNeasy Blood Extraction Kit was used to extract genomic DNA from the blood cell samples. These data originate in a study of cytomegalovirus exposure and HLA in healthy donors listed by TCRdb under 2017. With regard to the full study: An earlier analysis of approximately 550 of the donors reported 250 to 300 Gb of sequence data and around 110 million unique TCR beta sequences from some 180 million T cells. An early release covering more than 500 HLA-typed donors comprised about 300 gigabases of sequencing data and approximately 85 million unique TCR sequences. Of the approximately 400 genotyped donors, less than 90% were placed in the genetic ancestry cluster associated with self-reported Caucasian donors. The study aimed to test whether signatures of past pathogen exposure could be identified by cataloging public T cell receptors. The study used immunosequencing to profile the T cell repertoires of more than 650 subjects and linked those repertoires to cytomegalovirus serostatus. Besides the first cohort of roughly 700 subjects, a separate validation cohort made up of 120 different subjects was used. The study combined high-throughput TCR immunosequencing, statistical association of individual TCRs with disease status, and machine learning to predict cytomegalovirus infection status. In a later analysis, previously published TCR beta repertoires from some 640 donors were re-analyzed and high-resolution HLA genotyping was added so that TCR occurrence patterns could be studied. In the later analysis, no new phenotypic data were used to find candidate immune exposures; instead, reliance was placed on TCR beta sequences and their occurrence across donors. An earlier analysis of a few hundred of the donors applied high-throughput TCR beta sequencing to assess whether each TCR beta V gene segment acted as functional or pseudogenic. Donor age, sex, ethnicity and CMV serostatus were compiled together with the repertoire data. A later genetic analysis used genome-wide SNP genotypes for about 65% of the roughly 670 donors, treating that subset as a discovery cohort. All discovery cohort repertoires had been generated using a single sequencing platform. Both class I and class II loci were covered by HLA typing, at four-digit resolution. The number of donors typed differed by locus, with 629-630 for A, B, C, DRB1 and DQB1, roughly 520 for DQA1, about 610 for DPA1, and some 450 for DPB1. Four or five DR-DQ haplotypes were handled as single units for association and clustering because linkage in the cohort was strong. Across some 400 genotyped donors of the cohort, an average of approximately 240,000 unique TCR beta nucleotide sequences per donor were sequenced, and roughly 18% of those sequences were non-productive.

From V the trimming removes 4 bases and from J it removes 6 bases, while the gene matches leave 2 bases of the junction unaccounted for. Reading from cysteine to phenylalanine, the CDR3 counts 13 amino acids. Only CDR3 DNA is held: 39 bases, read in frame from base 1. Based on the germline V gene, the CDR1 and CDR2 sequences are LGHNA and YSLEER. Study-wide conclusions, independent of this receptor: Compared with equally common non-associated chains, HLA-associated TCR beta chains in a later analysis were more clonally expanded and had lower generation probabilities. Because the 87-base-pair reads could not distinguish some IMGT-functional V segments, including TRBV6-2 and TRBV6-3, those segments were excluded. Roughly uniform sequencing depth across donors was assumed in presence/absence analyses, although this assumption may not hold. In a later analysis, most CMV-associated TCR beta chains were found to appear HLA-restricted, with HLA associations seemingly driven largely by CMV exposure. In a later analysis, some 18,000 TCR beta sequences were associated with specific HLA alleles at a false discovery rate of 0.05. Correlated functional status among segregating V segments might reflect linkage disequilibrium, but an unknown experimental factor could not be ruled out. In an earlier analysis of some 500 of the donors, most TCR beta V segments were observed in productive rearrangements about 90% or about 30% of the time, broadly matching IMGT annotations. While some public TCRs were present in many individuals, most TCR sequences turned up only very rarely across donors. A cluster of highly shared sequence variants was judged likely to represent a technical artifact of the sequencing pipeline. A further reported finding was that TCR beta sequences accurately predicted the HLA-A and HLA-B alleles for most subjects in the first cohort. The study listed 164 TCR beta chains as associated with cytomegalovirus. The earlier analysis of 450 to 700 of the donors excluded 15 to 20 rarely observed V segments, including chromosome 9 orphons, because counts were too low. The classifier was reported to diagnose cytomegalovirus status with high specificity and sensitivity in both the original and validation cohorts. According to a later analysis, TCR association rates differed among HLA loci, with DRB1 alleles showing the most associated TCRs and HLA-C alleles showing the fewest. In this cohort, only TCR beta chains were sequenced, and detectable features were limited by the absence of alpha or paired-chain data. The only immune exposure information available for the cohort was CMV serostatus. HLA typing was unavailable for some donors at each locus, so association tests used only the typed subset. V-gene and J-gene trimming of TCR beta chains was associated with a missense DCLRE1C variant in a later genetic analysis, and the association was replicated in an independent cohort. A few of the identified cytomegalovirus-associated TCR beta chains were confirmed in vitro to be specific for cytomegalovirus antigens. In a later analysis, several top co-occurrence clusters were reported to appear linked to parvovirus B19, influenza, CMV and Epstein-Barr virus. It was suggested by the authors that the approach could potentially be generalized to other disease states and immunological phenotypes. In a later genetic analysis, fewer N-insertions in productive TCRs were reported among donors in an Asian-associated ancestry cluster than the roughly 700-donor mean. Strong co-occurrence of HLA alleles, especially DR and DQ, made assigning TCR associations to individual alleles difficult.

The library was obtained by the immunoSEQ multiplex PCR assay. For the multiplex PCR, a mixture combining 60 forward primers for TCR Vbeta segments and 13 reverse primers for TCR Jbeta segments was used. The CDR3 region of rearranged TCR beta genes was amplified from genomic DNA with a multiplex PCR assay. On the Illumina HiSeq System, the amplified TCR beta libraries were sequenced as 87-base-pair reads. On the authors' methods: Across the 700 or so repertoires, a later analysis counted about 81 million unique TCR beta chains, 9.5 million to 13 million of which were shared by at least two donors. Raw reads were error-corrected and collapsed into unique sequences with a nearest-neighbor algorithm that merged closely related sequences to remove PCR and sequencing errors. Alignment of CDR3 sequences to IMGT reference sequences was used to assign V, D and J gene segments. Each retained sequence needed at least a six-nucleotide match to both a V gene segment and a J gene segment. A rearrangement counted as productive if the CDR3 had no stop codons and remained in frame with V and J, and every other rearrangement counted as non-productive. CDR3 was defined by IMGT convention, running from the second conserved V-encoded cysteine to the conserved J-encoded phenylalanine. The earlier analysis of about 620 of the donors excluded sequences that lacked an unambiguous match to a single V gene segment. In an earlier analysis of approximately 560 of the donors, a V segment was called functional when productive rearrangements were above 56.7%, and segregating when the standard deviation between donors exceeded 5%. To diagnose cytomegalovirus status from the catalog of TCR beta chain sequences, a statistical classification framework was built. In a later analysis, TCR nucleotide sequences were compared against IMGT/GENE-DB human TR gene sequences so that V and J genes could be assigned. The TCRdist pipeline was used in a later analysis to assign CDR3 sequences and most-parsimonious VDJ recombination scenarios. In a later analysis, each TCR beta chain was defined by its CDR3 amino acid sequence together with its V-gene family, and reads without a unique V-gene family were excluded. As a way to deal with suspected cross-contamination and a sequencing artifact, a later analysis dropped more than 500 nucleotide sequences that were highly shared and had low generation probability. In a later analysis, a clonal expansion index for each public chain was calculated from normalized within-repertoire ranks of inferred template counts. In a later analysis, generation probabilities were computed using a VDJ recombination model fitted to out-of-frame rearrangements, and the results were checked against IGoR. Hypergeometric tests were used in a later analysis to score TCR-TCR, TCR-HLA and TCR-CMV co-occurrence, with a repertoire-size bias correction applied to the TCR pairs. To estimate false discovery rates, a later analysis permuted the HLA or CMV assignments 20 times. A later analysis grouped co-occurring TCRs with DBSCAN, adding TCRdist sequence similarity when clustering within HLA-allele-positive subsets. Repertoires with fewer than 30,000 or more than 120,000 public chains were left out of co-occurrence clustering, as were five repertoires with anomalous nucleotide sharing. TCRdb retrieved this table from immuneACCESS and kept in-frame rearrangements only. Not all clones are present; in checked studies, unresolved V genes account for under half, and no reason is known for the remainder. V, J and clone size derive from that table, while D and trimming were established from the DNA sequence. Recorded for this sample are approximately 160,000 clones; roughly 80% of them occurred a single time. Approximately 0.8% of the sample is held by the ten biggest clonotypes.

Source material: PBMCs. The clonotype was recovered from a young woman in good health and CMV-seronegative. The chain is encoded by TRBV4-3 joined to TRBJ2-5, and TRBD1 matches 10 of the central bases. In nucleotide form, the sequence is TGCGCCAGCAGCCGGGACAGGGGAAAGACCCAGTACTTC. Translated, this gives CASSRDRGKTQYF.